This paragraph reports one T cell receptor (beta chain). At one end, the junction sequence differs from germline, possibly due to a read error. The data are from a study of control samples from healthy donors and cancer patients. Clones were sequenced by immunoSEQ multiplex PCR, and TCRdb holds only the in-frame ones, with some missing. The data show over 85,000 clones, with 85% to 95% seen just once and about 1.5% held by the top ten. Germline V gene data show CDR1 as GTSNPN and CDR2 as SVGIG (reference sequence). The CDR3 runs 11 residues. This TCR came from a woman aged 30 to 39 in good health. This rearrangement joins TRBV30 to TRBJ1-1; D not certain. Material: blood. The chain's CDR3 is CAGIGAAEAFF. For the CDR3, the DNA is TGCGCCGGAATAGGAGCCGCTGAAGCTTTCTTT.